This is a list of T cell receptor beta chains from one sample in a study of graft-versus-host responses after intestinal transplantation. TCRdb's table, derived via immunoSEQ multiplex PCR, lists solely in-frame clones and lacks some. The table includes 12,000 to 15,000 clones, approximately 33% detected once. The sequenced sample was alloreactive CD8+ T cells from a mixed lymphocyte reaction culture, obtained before intestinal transplant. The receptors were gathered from a human patient who received an intestinal transplant. CDR3s include the opening cysteine and the closing phenylalanine or tryptophan. Clone size is stated in some rows and not others, as once, few, many or a class when expanded.

size	V	J	CDR3
-	TRBV6-6	TRBJ2-2	CASSYSAGQGSWELFF
-	TRBV2	TRBJ2-7	CASSEGAGFYEQYF
-	TRBV6-5	TRBJ2-3	CASSYGIGTDTQYF
-	TRBV11-2	TRBJ2-1	CASSLEDNYNEQFF
-	TRBV27	TRBJ1-2	CASSFSELYGYTF
few	TRBV30	TRBJ1-5	CAWSVQGYYSNQPQHF
-	TRBV30	TRBJ1-5	CAWDAGTGRQPQHF
-	TRBV7-9	TRBJ2-1	CASSVPGPRDNEQFF
-	TRBV4-3	TRBJ2-7	CASSQGQGAYEQYF
-	TRBV30	TRBJ2-7	CAWSVAGNSYEQYF
-	TRBV5-1	TRBJ1-1	CASSLDSPNTEAFF
-	TRBV7-2	TRBJ2-7	CASSLVGLGSYEQYF
few	TRBV11-2	TRBJ1-2	CASSPAGTALNGYTF
-	TRBV7-9	TRBJ2-7	CASSFSADRSSYEQYF
-	TRBV30	TRBJ1-1	CAWSESGNEAFF
few	TRBV13	TRBJ2-2	CASRTLAVNTGELFF
few	TRBV4-3	TRBJ2-7	CASSPWTAYEQYF
medium-sized	TRBV13	TRBJ1-1	CASRYQTEHTEAFF
-	TRBV27	TRBJ2-7	CASSPGGAHEQYF
-	TRBV4-3	TRBJ1-6	CASSQEEGLDSPLHF
-	TRBV9	TRBJ2-2	CASSVWGLPAGELFF
-	TRBV7-2	TRBJ2-3	CASSIPALAGSADTQYF
-	TRBV5-4	TRBJ2-3	CASSRFGGGLDTQYF
-	TRBV11-2	TRBJ2-7	CASSSPGTGVYEQYF
few	TRBV7-2	TRBJ2-7	CASSLERTEYGYEQYF
few	TRBV4-3	TRBJ1-1	CASSQYVPTRDRIMNTEAFF
-	TRBV27	TRBJ2-7	CASSLGGTYEQYF
-	TRBV27	TRBJ1-5	CASTPGGTGDQPQHF